The 13 T cell receptor beta chains reported below all come from one sample, sequenced in a study of CD8 T cells in ankylosing spondylitis. The antigens for these receptors are not known. In TCRdb, the 5' RACE reads were re-called with MiXCR into one record per CDR3 protein. The sample consists of about 460,000 distinct CDR3 sequences, roughly 5.2% of them appearing once. Overall study results and limits: One TCR beta motif, made up of roughly 8 highly homologous variants, appeared characteristic of ankylosing spondylitis blood.

Sequences were obtained from blood, either unsorted or a sorted T cell fraction (not recorded which). The source of these receptors is a male donor with ankylosing spondylitis.

This clonotype was counted many times. The J gene is TRBJ2-1, the V gene TRBV30, with D unclear. Looked up from germline, CDR1 is GTSNPN and CDR2 is SVGIG (reference sequence). Between the trimmed V and J ends, which lost 2 bases and 9 bases, there was a span of 14 bases. CDR3 length equals 13 residues. The CDR3 protein is CAWSLVLETEQFF. CDR3 sequence (DNA): TGTGCCTGGAGTTTGGTGCTAGAGACTGAGCAGTTCTTC.

This clonotype was picked up many times. The chain uses TRBV7-3 and TRBJ1-5; D is uncertain. CDR1 is SGHTA and CDR2 is FQGTGA in the germline V gene. This CDR3 has 15 residues. Deletions cut 0 bases from V and 6 bases from J, with 12 bases between. The DNA of the CDR3 is TGTGCCAGCAGCTTAACGTTTAGGTCGGCTCAGCCCCAGCATTTT. It codes for CASSLTFRSAQPQHF.

The table lists this clonotype with many counts. This rearrangement joins TRBV7-9 to TRBJ1-4, with no clear D. This CDR3 region has 14 residues. Trimming cost V 5 bases and J 4 bases, with 11 bases left between them. The V gene's germline CDR1 is SEHNR and CDR2 FQNEAQ (reference sequence). CDR3: CASSPRRDNEKLFF. The CDR3 DNA is TGTGCCAGCAGCCCTCGACGAGATAATGAAAAACTGTTTTTT.

This clonotype came up many times. The CDR3 protein is CASSHGQGLSETQYF. The CDR3, as DNA: TGTGCCAGCAGCCACGGACAGGGCTTATCGGAGACCCAGTACTTC. The chain carries TRBV7-9 and TRBJ2-5; 8 nucleotides match TRBD1. With V trimmed by 5 bases and J by 5 bases, 10 bases remained unmatched. CDR3 size: 15 residues. Germline V gene data show CDR1 as SEHNR and CDR2 as FQNEAQ (reference sequence).

This clonotype was detected only a few times. The V and J genes are TRBV7-2 and TRBJ2-4, with D unclear. Germline values: CDR1 SGHTA, CDR2 FQGNSA. There are 14 residues in the CDR3. V was shortened by 8 bases and J by 6 bases, with 17 bases between the two germline ends. The CDR3 protein is CASESGQEINIQYF. DNA for the CDR3: TGTGCCAGCGAGAGTGGGCAGGAAATAAACATTCAGTACTTC.

The table lists this clonotype with many counts. The CDR3 region has the DNA TGTGCCAGCAGCCCCCCCGGGGCGGGCTACACTGAAGCTTTCTTT. Protein: CASSPPGAGYTEAFF. The chain uses TRBV7-9 and TRBJ1-1; weak D call: TRBD1 (5 bases). Trimming removed 5 bases from V and 3 bases from J, with 16 bases in between. CDR1 SEHNR and CDR2 FQNEAQ come from the germline V gene (reference sequence). The CDR3 runs to 15 residues.

The chain links TRBV18 to TRBJ2-7; 8 bases line up with TRBD1. Losses at the gene ends were 3 bases for V and 3 bases for J; bases not matched to a gene: 4. The CDR3 has 14 residues. Germline CDR1 and CDR2: KGHSH and LQKENI. The CDR3 nucleotides are TGTGCCAGCTCACCCGGCAGGGGGCTCTACGAGCAGTACTTC. Translation gives CASSPGRGLYEQYF.

This clonotype showed up many times. The CDR3 sequence is CASSLGAVNTEAFF. CDR3 coding DNA: TGTGCCAGCAGCTTGGGTGCAGTGAACACTGAAGCTTTCTTT. The V gene is TRBV5-5, the J gene TRBJ1-1; D not certain. Per the germline V gene, CDR1 is SGHKS and CDR2 is YYEKEE (reference sequence). The CDR3 sequence is 14 residues long. Trimming left V 0 bases short and J 0 bases short, with 6 bases between.

This clonotype was detected a few times. The V gene is TRBV5-1, the J gene TRBJ2-7; TRBD1 aligns across 9 bases. V gave up 4 bases and J gave up 0 bases; unmatched junction bases: 5. There are 15 residues in the CDR3. Per the germline V gene, CDR1 is SGHRS and CDR2 is YFSETQ. The CDR3 loop is CASSQQGASSYEQYF. The CDR3 nucleotides read TGCGCCAGCAGCCAACAGGGGGCCAGCTCCTACGAGCAGTACTTC. Supplemented by reference TRBV5-1 and TRBJ2-7, the full variable domain reads KAGVTQTPRYLIKTRGQQVTLSCSPISGHRSVSWYQQTPGQGLQFLFEYFSETQRNKGNFPGRFSGRQFSNSRSEMNVSTLELGDSALYLCASSQQGASSYEQYFGPGTRLTVT.

This clonotype appeared many times. J is TRBJ2-2 and V is TRBV6-2 or TRBV6-3; D perhaps matches TRBD1 (6 bases). This CDR3 contains 12 residues. Germline lookup yields CDR1 MNHEY and CDR2 SVGEGT. The germline V and J ends were trimmed by 6 bases and 7 bases, with 9 bases remaining between them. The CDR3 loop is CASRQGIGELFF. The CDR3 DNA reads TGTGCCAGCAGGCAGGGGATCGGGGAGCTGTTTTTT.

The table lists this clonotype with many counts. The CDR3 protein is CSVVASSGADTQYF. In nucleotides, the CDR3 is TGCAGCGTTGTTGCGTCTAGCGGAGCAGATACGCAGTATTTT. The V and J genes are TRBV29-1 and TRBJ2-3; 7 bases fit TRBD2. The CDR3 totals 14 residues. Germline trimming cut 4 bases from V and 4 bases from J; bases unmatched to any gene: 8. The germline CDR1 and CDR2 sequences are SQVTM and ANQGSEA.

The table lists this clonotype with many counts. V gene TRBV12-3 or TRBV12-4 combines with J gene TRBJ1-2, with D possibly matching TRBD1 (6 bases). The CDR3 sequence is 13 residues long. Trimming left V 3 bases short and J 4 bases short, with 9 bases between. The CDR3 DNA is TGTGCCAGCAGTTTCGGACAGTTCTATGGCTACACCTTC. Translating it yields CASSFGQFYGYTF.

This clonotype showed up just a few times. The chain is built from TRBV9 and TRBJ1-2, with D perhaps TRBD1 (5 bases). The CDR3 has 14 residues. V gave up 4 bases and J gave up 2 bases, with 12 bases separating them. In germline, CDR1 is SGDLS, CDR2 YYNGEE. CDR3 coding DNA: TGTGCCAGCAGCCCCGGGGGGGTGAACTATGGCTACACCTTC. Its translation: CASSPGGVNYGYTF.